A selection of T cell receptor beta chains follows, all from one sample in a study of HIV-infected patients and healthy controls. Each CDR3 protein is one row after TCRdb ran MiXCR on the 5' RACE reads. The table has about 6,000 distinct CDR3 sequences, 10% seen once; the top ten hold approximately 13%. The sample consisted of blood, taken before antiretroviral therapy. The origin of the receptors is an adult with HIV infection. Each CDR3 is given with its conserved first and last residue. A D gene is named only where the DNA matches it firmly. Clone size is not always given. Where it is, it says once, few, many or a class for expanded clones.

CDR3 | DNA | J | D | size | V
CASSEEINTDTQYF | TGTGCCAGCAGTGAAGAGATTAACACAGATACGCAGTATTTT | TRBJ2-3 | . | medium-sized | TRBV6-1
CSASETGGYSYNEQFF | TGCAGTGCTAGCGAAACAGGGGGCTACTCCTACAATGAGCAGTTCTTC | TRBJ2-1 | TRBD1 | . | TRBV20-1
CAISPGQGANEKLFF | TGTGCCATCAGTCCCGGACAGGGGGCTAATGAAAAACTGTTTTTT | TRBJ1-4 | TRBD1 | . | TRBV10-3
CASSLVWGSGASGQFF | TGTGCCAGCAGCTTAGTCTGGGGGTCAGGGGCCTCTGGGCAGTTCTTC | TRBJ2-1 | . | medium-sized | TRBV7-2
CASSPRTGGDAIDGYTF | TGTGCCAGCTCACCGAGGACAGGGGGGGATGCTATCGATGGCTACACCTTC | TRBJ1-2 | TRBD1 | many | TRBV18
CASSAGAYSNQPQHF | TGTGCCAGCAGTGCTGGGGCATATAGCAATCAGCCCCAGCATTTT | TRBJ1-5 | . | medium-sized | TRBV2
CATRGPTRSQPQHF | TGTGCCACCAGAGGTCCTACCCGGAGTCAGCCCCAGCATTTT | TRBJ1-5 | . | medium-sized | TRBV15
CASSLSTGPGELFF | TGTGCCAGCAGCCTATCTACAGGGCCCGGGGAGCTGTTTTTT | TRBJ2-2 | . | large | TRBV7-2
CASSLGSLAAHTDTQYF | TGTGCCAGCAGCTTAGGGTCTCTAGCGGCACACACAGATACGCAGTATTTT | TRBJ2-3 | TRBD2 | medium-sized | TRBV7-9
CASKGGLSYEQYF | TGTGCCAGCAAGGGGGGGTTGTCCTACGAGCAGTACTTC | TRBJ2-7 | . | . | TRBV28
CASSPGHGPTDTQYF | TGCGCCAGTTCGCCGGGACACGGCCCCACAGATACGCAGTATTTT | TRBJ2-3 | . | . | TRBV4-1
CASSPQTGRRNGYTF | TGTGCCAGCAGCCCGCAGACAGGGCGGAGGAATGGCTACACCTTC | TRBJ1-2 | TRBD1 | many | TRBV7-9
CSAGGSTGELFF | TGCAGCGCAGGGGGGTCCACCGGGGAGCTGTTTTTT | TRBJ2-2 | . | many | TRBV29-1
CASSLSSPTDTQYF | TGTGCCAGCAGCTTGTCTTCACCCACAGATACGCAGTATTTT | TRBJ2-3 | . | many | TRBV5-4
CASSLTTGLQPQHF | TGTGCCAGCAGTTTAACGACAGGGTTGCAGCCCCAGCATTTT | TRBJ1-5 | TRBD1 | many | TRBV12-3/TRBV12-4
CASSLWLADTQYF | TGTGCCAGTAGTCTGTGGCTTGCAGATACGCAGTATTTT | TRBJ2-3 | . | few | TRBV19
CASSERSAGKDTQYF | TGCGCCAGCAGTGAAAGGTCAGCTGGTAAGGATACGCAGTATTTT | TRBJ2-3 | . | medium-sized | TRBV10-1
CASRIWTGGDYGYTF | TGTGCCAGCAGGATATGGACAGGGGGAGACTATGGCTACACCTTC | TRBJ1-2 | TRBD1 | many | TRBV6-1
CASRGATETQYF | TGTGCCAGTAGGGGAGCTACAGAGACCCAGTACTTC | TRBJ2-5 | . | . | TRBV19
CASSWPGTGTDTQYF | TGTGCCAGCAGCTGGCCCGGGACTGGCACAGATACGCAGTATTTT | TRBJ2-3 | . | many | TRBV7-6
CASSRAHRGETQYF | TGTGCCAGCAGCCGTGCTCACCGAGGTGAGACCCAGTACTTC | TRBJ2-5 | . | . | TRBV5-4
CASSEKGAWGPLAKNIQYF | TGCGCCAGCAGCGAGAAGGGGGCTTGGGGACCTTTAGCCAAAAACATTCAGTACTTC | TRBJ2-4 | TRBD1 | many | TRBV5-1
CASSRQQSDINYGYTF | TGTGCCAGTAGTAGACAGCAATCTGACATCAACTATGGCTACACCTTC | TRBJ1-2 | . | medium-sized | TRBV19
CASSLGPSGSSSTDTQYF | TGCGCCAGCAGCTTGGGGCCTAGCGGGTCCTCTAGCACAGATACGCAGTATTTT | TRBJ2-3 | TRBD2 | medium-sized | TRBV5-1
CASSLRSADTQYF | TGTGCCAGCTCACTTAGGAGTGCAGATACGCAGTATTTT | TRBJ2-3 | . | . | TRBV18
CASSSWGQVEETQYF | TGTGCCAGCAGTTCCTGGGGACAGGTAGAAGAGACCCAGTACTTC | TRBJ2-5 | TRBD1 | . | TRBV6-5
CASSTPTGDNSPLHF | TGTGCCAGCAGTACCCCGACAGGGGATAATTCACCCCTCCACTTT | TRBJ1-6 | TRBD1 | few | TRBV6-6
CASTRMGGDNEQFF | TGCGCCAGCACTAGGATGGGGGGAGACAATGAGCAGTTCTTC | TRBJ2-1 | . | medium-sized | TRBV5-1
CASSRGGGYEQYF | TGTGCCAGCAGCCGGGGGGGGGGCTACGAGCAGTACTTC | TRBJ2-7 | TRBD2 | many | TRBV13